This passage covers 10 T cell receptor beta chains from one sample sequenced in a study of cytomegalovirus exposure and HLA in healthy donors. Use of 60 Vbeta and 13 Jbeta primers characterized the PCR. The data were produced by immunoSEQ multiplex PCR, yet TCRdb's version contains in-frame clones alone and is incomplete. The table lists about 120,000 clones, around 73% of them singletons, with approximately 11% in the top ten. Sequenced sample: PBMCs. The receptors come from a man under 40 in good health and CMV-seropositive.

In this sample, this clone turned up a few times. J is TRBJ2-1 and V is TRBV10-1; 9 bases are shared with TRBD2. With V trimmed by 0 bases and J by 0 bases, 6 bases remained unmatched. Germline CDR1 WNHNN, CDR2 SYGVQD (reference sequence). This CDR3 has 18 amino acids. The CDR3 nucleotides are TGCGCCAGCAGTGAGTCCCTAGCGGGAACTAGCTCCTACAATGAGCAGTTCTTC. It yields the protein CASSESLAGTSSYNEQFF.

The rearrangement uses TRBV7-9 and TRBJ1-4; no reliable D call. The V end lost 1 base, the J end lost 4 bases, and 10 bases lay between the germline ends. Germline CDR1 and CDR2: SEHNR and FQNEAQ (reference sequence). CDR3 length: 15 amino acids. The CDR3 spells CASSLDAGLNEKLFF. CDR3 nucleotides: TGTGCCAGCAGCTTAGATGCGGGCCTTAATGAAAAACTGTTTTTT.

The V and J genes are TRBV5-5 and TRBJ2-7; D unresolved. Trimming took 0 bases from V and 0 from J, leaving 7 bases between them. CDR3 size: 14 residues. Per germline, CDR1 SGHKS and CDR2 YYEKEE (reference sequence). CDR3 residues: CASSLEFSSYEQYF. The CDR3 DNA reads as TGTGCCAGCAGCTTGGAGTTCAGCTCCTACGAGCAGTACTTC.

Here the CDR3 reads CASSFEDSRHNEQFF. In DNA, the CDR3 is TGCGCCAGCAGCTTCGAGGACTCCCGCCACAATGAGCAGTTCTTC. V and J are TRBV5-1 and TRBJ2-1; tentatively, D is TRBD2 (5 bases). The CDR3 contains 15 residues. V shed 2 bases and J shed 5 bases, with 14 bases lying between them. The germline CDR1 and CDR2 sequences are SGHRS and YFSETQ.

The chain combines TRBV5-6 with TRBJ1-3; D remains ambiguous. In germline, CDR1 is SGHDT, CDR2 YYEEEE. The germline V and J ends were trimmed by 4 bases and 2 bases, with 10 bases remaining between them. The CDR3 runs to 14 residues. The CDR3 coding sequence is TGTGCCAGCAGCCGGCGGCCTCCTGGAAACACCATATATTTT. Amino acid sequence: CASSRRPPGNTIYF. The full variable domain, its missing parts supplied by reference TRBV5-6 and TRBJ1-3, is DAGVTQSPTHLIKTRGQQVTLRCSPKSGHDTVSWYQQALGQGPQFIFQYYEEEERQRGNFPDRFSGHQFPNYSSELNVNALLLGDSALYLCASSRRPPGNTIYFGEGSWLTVV.

V and J are TRBV5-1 and TRBJ2-5; 7 bases are a match to TRBD2. The ends lost 1 base at V and 3 bases at J; junction bases unmatched: 6. The CDR3 spans 15 residues. In germline, CDR1 is SGHRS, CDR2 YFSETQ. The CDR3 sequence is CASSLLGGVEETQYF. The CDR3 nucleotides read TGCGCCAGCAGCTTGTTGGGAGGGGTGGAAGAGACCCAGTACTTC.

The chain employs TRBV2 and TRBJ1-6, with TRBD1 as a possible D gene (6 bases). Germline CDR1 and CDR2: SNHLY and FYNNEI. The CDR3 sequence is 14 residues long. Trimming took 5 bases from V and 9 from J, leaving 14 bases between them. The CDR3 region has the DNA TGTGCCAGCAGTCCTGCGGGGGCAAGTTCACCCCTCCACTTT. Its translation is CASSPAGASSPLHF. Drawing the rest from reference TRBV2 and TRBJ1-6, the complete variable domain is EPEVTQTPSHQVTQMGQEVILRCVPISNHLYFYWYRQILGQKVEFLVSFYNNEISEKSEIFDDQFSVERPDGSNFTLKIRSTKLEDSAMYFCASSPAGASSPLHFGNGTRLTVT.

This clone came up once. This rearrangement joins TRBV4-3 to TRBJ2-7; D remains unclear. Trimming removed 4 bases at V and 0 bases at J, with 13 bases between. The CDR3 sequence is 15 residues long. CDR1 LGHNA and CDR2 YSLEER come from the germline V gene. CDR3 sequence (DNA): TGCGCCAGCAGCCTTCAGGTACAGCTCTCCTACGAGCAGTACTTC. The encoded protein is CASSLQVQLSYEQYF.

CDR3 coding DNA: TGTGCCAGCAGTTACTCCGGGACAGGGACCTACGAGCAGTACTTC. This translates into CASSYSGTGTYEQYF. V usage is TRBV6-5 and J usage is TRBJ2-7; TRBD1 agrees at 9 bases. V shed 0 bases and J 2 bases; nucleotides not matched to a gene: 2. The CDR3 runs 15 residues. Germline V gene sequence: CDR1 MNHEY, CDR2 SVGAGI.

The DNA for the CDR3 is TGTGCCAGCAGACTAGCGCCTAGCACAGATACGCAGTATTTT. Amino acids: CASRLAPSTDTQYF. The chain carries TRBV27 and TRBJ2-3; TRBD2 matches at 7 bases. Germline lookup yields CDR1 MNHEY and CDR2 SMNVEV (reference sequence). The CDR3 is made up of 14 amino acids. The trim removed 6 bases at V and 0 bases at J, leaving 3 bases unmatched.